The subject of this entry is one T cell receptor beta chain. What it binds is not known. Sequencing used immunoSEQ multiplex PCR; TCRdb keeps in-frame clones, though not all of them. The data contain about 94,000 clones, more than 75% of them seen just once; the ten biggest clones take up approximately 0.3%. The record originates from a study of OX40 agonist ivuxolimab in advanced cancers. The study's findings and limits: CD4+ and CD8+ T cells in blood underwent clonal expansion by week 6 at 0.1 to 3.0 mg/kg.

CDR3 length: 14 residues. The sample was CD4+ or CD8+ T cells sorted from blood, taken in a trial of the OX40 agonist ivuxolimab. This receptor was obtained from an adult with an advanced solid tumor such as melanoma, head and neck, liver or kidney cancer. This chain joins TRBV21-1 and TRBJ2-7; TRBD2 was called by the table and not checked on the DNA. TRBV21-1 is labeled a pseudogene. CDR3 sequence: CASSFGEVTYEQYF. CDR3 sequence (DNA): TGTGCCAGCAGCTTCGGAGAGGTGACCTACGAGCAGTACTTC.